A single sample gave rise to the 6 T cell receptor beta chains below, sequenced in a study of blood T cell repertoires in COVID-19. Sequenced by immunoSEQ multiplex PCR; TCRdb stores in-frame clones only, minus some. The sample lists tens of thousands of clones; 76% were seen once. Sample: peripheral blood. Receptors were obtained from a woman aged 45-60 years with active or convalescent COVID-19.

The chain joins TRBV5-6 to TRBJ2-3; D unresolved. The germline CDR1 and CDR2 sequences are SGHDT and YYEEEE. This CDR3 is built from 14 residues. The V gene lost 0 bases and the J gene lost 3 bases, with 8 bases spanning the gap. This chain's CDR3 is CASSLGSATDTQYF. The CDR3 DNA follows: TGTGCCAGCAGCTTGGGGTCCGCGACAGATACGCAGTATTTT.

The V call is TRBV6-5, the J call TRBJ1-1; D might be TRBD1 (6 bases). Trimming shortened V by 9 bases and J by 0 bases, and 8 bases separated the two germline ends. The germline gives CDR1 MNHEY, CDR2 SVGAGI. The CDR3 sequence is 12 residues long. The DNA for the CDR3 is TGTGCCAGTCACAGGGTGAACACTGAAGCTTTCTTT. Residues: CASHRVNTEAFF.

The gene calls are TRBV11-2 and TRBJ2-1, with 12 bases lining up with TRBD2. Trimming removed 2 bases from V and 3 bases from J; junction bases left unmatched: 11. CDR1 is SGHAT and CDR2 is FQNNGV in the germline V gene. The CDR3 contains 19 residues. In nucleotides, the CDR3 is TGTGCCAGCAGCTTAAATGGGCTAGCGGGAGGGCCTAGCTACAATGAGCAGTTCTTC. Residues: CASSLNGLAGGPSYNEQFF.

The V and J genes are TRBV5-1 and TRBJ2-2; D may be TRBD2 (6 bases). CDR3 length: 14 residues. The V gene lost 1 base and the J gene lost 6 bases, with 10 bases spanning the gap. Germline CDR1 is SGHRS and CDR2 is YFSETQ. The CDR3 protein is CASSLRVAAGELFF. The CDR3 DNA reads as TGCGCCAGCAGCTTGAGGGTAGCGGCCGGGGAGCTGTTTTTT.

A word on this clone: One end of the junction does not line up with germline, which may come from a read error. This chain uses TRBV7-7 with TRBJ2-3, with D tentatively TRBD2 (5 bases). Germline loops: CDR1 SSHAT, CDR2 FNYEAQ (reference sequence). The CDR3 totals 16 residues. This CDR3 is CASSPLGLSSTDTQYF. CDR3 DNA sequence: TGTGCTAGCAGCCCCCTAGGACTCTCTAGCACAGATACGCAGTATTTT.

The V and J genes are TRBV9 and TRBJ2-2, with unresolved D. Trimming left V 1 base short and J 5 bases short, with 9 bases between. Per germline, CDR1 SGDLS and CDR2 YYNGEE. CDR3 length equals 14 residues. In DNA, the CDR3 is TGTGCCAGCAGCGTATACAGTGGAACCGGGGAGCTGTTTTTT. It yields the protein CASSVYSGTGELFF.